These T cell receptor beta chains were read from a single sample in a study of cytomegalovirus exposure and HLA in healthy donors. This table comes from immunoSEQ multiplex PCR, and its TCRdb copy is limited to in-frame clones, with some not included. This table holds about 140,000 clones, over 70% found once. Sample: PBMCs. The origin of the receptors is a woman in her thirties or forties in good health and CMV-seronegative. Both conserved end residues are part of each CDR3. Each record gives: J gene, clone size, V gene, CDR3 length, D gene, CDR3 protein, CDR3 DNA. A D gene is named only where the DNA matches it firmly. For some rows the clone size is stated as once, few or many, or as a class when expanded; others skip it.

J: TRBJ2-7
size: NA
V: TRBV11-2
length: 15
D: NA
CDR3: CASSFFAPGPYEQYF
DNA: TGTGCCAGCAGCTTCTTTGCACCCGGTCCCTACGAGCAGTACTTC

J: TRBJ1-1
size: NA
V: TRBV4-2
length: 15
D: NA
CDR3: CASSQEQVTNTEAFF
DNA: TGTGCCAGCAGCCAAGAGCAGGTCACGAACACTGAAGCTTTCTTT

J: TRBJ1-2
size: NA
V: TRBV13
length: 14
D: TRBD1
CDR3: CASSLGEQGPGYTF
DNA: TGTGCCAGCAGCTTAGGGGAACAGGGGCCGGGCTACACCTTC

J: TRBJ2-6
size: NA
V: TRBV14
length: 13
D: NA
CDR3: CASSYGSANVLTF
DNA: TGTGCCAGCAGCTATGGGAGCGCGAACGTCCTGACTTTC

J: TRBJ1-4
size: NA
V: TRBV27
length: 11
D: NA
CDR3: CASRSFEKLFF
DNA: TGTGCCAGCAGATCATTCGAAAAACTGTTTTTT

J: TRBJ1-1
size: NA
V: TRBV11-2
length: 15
D: NA
CDR3: CASSSSSDRNTEAFF
DNA: TGTGCCAGCAGCTCCTCCTCGGACAGGAACACTGAAGCTTTCTTT

J: TRBJ1-5
size: NA
V: TRBV18
length: 15
D: TRBD1
CDR3: CASSLSGTGDQPQHF
DNA: TGTGCCAGCTCACTATCCGGGACAGGGGATCAGCCCCAGCATTTT

J: TRBJ1-2
size: NA
V: TRBV18
length: 13
D: TRBD1
CDR3: CASSPTGPDGYTF
DNA: TGTGCCAGCTCCCCGACAGGGCCGGATGGCTACACCTTC

J: TRBJ2-5
size: NA
V: TRBV5-5
length: 14
D: NA
CDR3: CASSYTTYQETQYF
DNA: TGTGCCAGCAGTTACACCACGTACCAAGAGACCCAGTACTTC

J: TRBJ1-2
size: NA
V: TRBV6-5
length: 12
D: NA
CDR3: CASSLDSHGYTF
DNA: TGTGCCAGCAGTCTGGACAGCCATGGCTACACCTTC

J: TRBJ1-4
size: NA
V: TRBV10-3
length: 15
D: NA
CDR3: CAISEELGSGEKLFF
DNA: TGTGCCATCAGTGAGGAATTGGGGAGTGGGGAAAAACTGTTTTTT

J: TRBJ1-1
size: NA
V: TRBV7-9
length: 15
D: NA
CDR3: CASSARGGDHTEAFF
DNA: TGTGCCAGCAGCGCCAGGGGAGGGGACCACACTGAAGCTTTCTTT

J: TRBJ1-2
size: NA
V: TRBV11-2
length: 18
D: NA
CDR3: CASSLDAPLTTGTAGYTF
DNA: TGTGCCAGCAGCTTAGATGCCCCTCTAACGACAGGAACTGCTGGCTACACCTTC

J: TRBJ2-1
size: NA
V: TRBV27
length: 16
D: NA
CDR3: CASSSVQGSSYNEQFF
DNA: TGTGCCAGCAGCAGTGTCCAGGGGAGCTCCTACAATGAGCAGTTCTTC

J: TRBJ1-3
size: NA
V: TRBV5-1
length: 16
D: NA
CDR3: CASSLAGGRDGNTIYF
DNA: TGCGCCAGCAGCTTGGCCGGGGGTAGGGATGGAAACACCATATATTTT

J: TRBJ2-1
size: NA
V: TRBV27
length: 15
D: TRBD2
CDR3: CASSLGAGGHNEQFF
DNA: TGTGCCAGCAGTTTAGGGGCGGGAGGACACAATGAGCAGTTCTTC

J: TRBJ2-3
size: NA
V: TRBV6-5
length: 15
D: NA
CDR3: CASSYSLVAPDTQYF
DNA: TGTGCCAGCAGTTACTCGCTCGTGGCCCCAGATACGCAGTATTTT

J: TRBJ2-7
size: NA
V: TRBV19
length: 15
D: NA
CDR3: CASSQTTSYSYEQYF
DNA: TGTGCCAGTAGTCAAACCACATCTTACTCCTACGAGCAGTACTTC

J: TRBJ1-1
size: few
V: TRBV30
length: 13
D: TRBD1
CDR3: CAWSQQGYAEAFF
DNA: TGTGCCTGGAGCCAACAGGGGTACGCTGAAGCTTTCTTT

J: TRBJ1-2
size: NA
V: TRBV2
length: 14
D: NA
CDR3: CASSGGEVAYGYTF
DNA: TGTGCCAGCAGCGGGGGGGAGGTGGCATATGGCTACACCTTC

J: TRBJ1-1
size: many
V: TRBV7-9
length: 15
D: NA
CDR3: CASSPVRPGDTEAFF
DNA: TGTGCCAGCAGCCCAGTAAGGCCAGGGGACACTGAAGCTTTCTTT

J: TRBJ2-2
size: NA
V: TRBV19
length: 19
D: TRBD2
CDR3: CASSIVFPLAGGHTGELFF
DNA: TGTGCCAGTAGTATAGTTTTTCCGCTAGCGGGGGGGCACACCGGGGAGCTGTTTTTT

J: TRBJ1-4
size: NA
V: TRBV15
length: 20
D: TRBD1
CDR3: CATSNRLTGTGDRPNEKLFF
DNA: TGTGCCACTTCGAACCGGCTAACCGGGACAGGGGATCGACCTAATGAAAAACTGTTTTTT

J: TRBJ1-5
size: NA
V: TRBV7-8
length: 14
D: NA
CDR3: CASRQGFSNQPQHF
DNA: TGTGCCAGCAGGCAGGGTTTTAGCAATCAGCCCCAGCATTTT

J: TRBJ2-2
size: NA
V: TRBV11-3
length: 13
D: NA
CDR3: CASSFSGTGELFF
DNA: TGTGCCAGCAGCTTTTCCGGCACCGGGGAGCTGTTTTTT

J: TRBJ2-1
size: NA
V: TRBV29-1
length: 13
D: TRBD1
CDR3: CSAGTATSFLEFF
DNA: TGCAGCGCTGGGACAGCTACTTCCTTTTTGGAGTTCTTC

J: TRBJ1-6
size: NA
V: TRBV10-3
length: 15
D: NA
CDR3: CAISVALPGNSPLHF
DNA: TGTGCCATCAGTGTGGCCCTGCCAGGGAATTCACCCCTCCACTTT

J: TRBJ2-1
size: NA
V: TRBV10-1
length: 15
D: TRBD2
CDR3: CASSESIAGINEQFF
DNA: TGCGCCAGCAGTGAGTCGATAGCGGGAATAAATGAGCAGTTCTTC

J: TRBJ2-7
size: NA
V: TRBV7-9
length: 12
D: NA
CDR3: CASSLGTAEQYF
DNA: TGTGCCAGCAGCTTAGGGACAGCCGAGCAGTACTTC

J: TRBJ2-7
size: once
V: TRBV5-1
length: 14
D: TRBD2
CDR3: CASSFGLADYEQYF
DNA: TGCGCCAGCAGCTTCGGACTAGCGGACTACGAGCAGTACTTC

J: TRBJ2-1
size: NA
V: TRBV6-1
length: 16
D: NA
CDR3: CASSESAGASYNEQFF
DNA: TGTGCCAGCAGTGAATCTGCAGGGGCGTCCTACAATGAGCAGTTCTTC

J: TRBJ2-7
size: NA
V: TRBV5-1
length: 14
D: TRBD1
CDR3: CASSRTGGGYEQYF
DNA: TGCGCCAGCAGCAGGACAGGGGGAGGCTACGAGCAGTACTTC

J: TRBJ2-1
size: NA
V: TRBV7-2
length: 13
D: NA
CDR3: CASSPLSFNEQFF
DNA: TGTGCCAGCAGCCCACTATCCTTCAATGAGCAGTTCTTC

J: TRBJ2-5
size: NA
V: TRBV5-1
length: 14
D: NA
CDR3: CASSTQQGLETQYF
DNA: TGCGCCAGCAGCACCCAACAGGGATTGGAGACCCAGTACTTC

J: TRBJ2-1
size: NA
V: TRBV5-1
length: 18
D: TRBD2
CDR3: CASSLGRGLAGGRGEQFF
DNA: TGCGCCAGCAGCTTGGGAAGGGGTCTAGCGGGGGGCCGGGGCGAGCAGTTCTTC

J: TRBJ1-6
size: NA
V: TRBV18
length: 17
D: NA
CDR3: CASSSTRAGDYNSPLHF
DNA: TGTGCCAGCTCCTCAACCCGGGCGGGGGACTATAATTCACCCCTCCACTTT

J: TRBJ1-5
size: NA
V: TRBV30
length: 13
D: NA
CDR3: CAWSVLYNQPQHF
DNA: TGTGCCTGGAGTGTGCTCTACAATCAGCCCCAGCATTTT

J: TRBJ1-2
size: once
V: TRBV6-6
length: 12
D: NA
CDR3: CASSYPLEGYTF
DNA: TGTGCCAGCAGTTACCCCCTGGAGGGCTACACCTTC

J: TRBJ2-1
size: NA
V: TRBV7-2
length: 12
D: NA
CDR3: CASSLKGVSQFF
DNA: TGTGCCAGCAGCTTAAAGGGGGTTTCTCAGTTCTTC

J: TRBJ1-4
size: NA
V: TRBV5-1
length: 16
D: TRBD1
CDR3: CASSPDGQAINEKLFF
DNA: TGCGCCAGCAGCCCCGACGGACAGGCGATTAATGAAAAACTGTTTTTT

J: TRBJ2-7
size: NA
V: TRBV7-9
length: 13
D: NA
CDR3: CASSFAGTYEQCF
DNA: TGTGCCAGCAGCTTCGCAGGAACGTACGAGCAGTGCTTC

J: TRBJ2-7
size: NA
V: TRBV6-5
length: 15
D: NA
CDR3: CASSYSGLGFYEQYF
DNA: TGTGCCAGCAGTTACTCGGGTCTAGGTTTCTACGAGCAGTACTTC

J: TRBJ1-2
size: NA
V: TRBV7-2
length: 13
D: TRBD1
CDR3: CASSLSGGDGYTF
DNA: TGTGCCAGCAGCTTATCAGGGGGCGATGGCTACACCTTC

J: TRBJ1-1
size: NA
V: TRBV7-8
length: 15
D: TRBD1
CDR3: CASSLVGQLNTEAFF
DNA: TGTGCCAGCAGCTTAGTGGGACAGCTGAACACTGAAGCTTTCTTT

J: TRBJ2-1
size: once
V: TRBV28
length: 16
D: TRBD2
CDR3: CASSLARGRPYNEQFF
DNA: TGTGCCAGCAGTTTAGCGCGCGGGAGACCTTACAATGAGCAGTTCTTC

J: TRBJ2-7
size: few
V: TRBV28
length: 11
D: NA
CDR3: CASTSPYEQYF
DNA: TGTGCCAGCACTTCCCCCTACGAGCAGTACTTC

J: TRBJ1-1
size: few
V: TRBV4-1
length: 13
D: NA
CDR3: CASSQDVRVRAFF
DNA: TGCGCCAGCAGCCAAGATGTCAGGGTCAGGGCTTTCTTT

J: TRBJ1-4
size: NA
V: TRBV6-1
length: 15
D: NA
CDR3: CASSEDGGYDEKLFF
DNA: TGTGCCAGCAGTGAAGACGGAGGGTACGATGAAAAACTGTTTTTT

J: TRBJ1-2
size: NA
V: TRBV4-2
length: 13
D: NA
CDR3: CASSQARDHGYTF
DNA: TGTGCCAGCAGCCAAGCCAGGGATCATGGCTACACCTTC

J: TRBJ1-1
size: once
V: TRBV5-1
length: 14
D: TRBD1
CDR3: CASSFLGTGDVCFF
DNA: TGCGCCAGCAGCTTTTTGGGGACAGGGGACGTTTGTTTCTTT

J: TRBJ1-1
size: NA
V: TRBV7-9
length: 14
D: NA
CDR3: CASSLALEDTEAFF
DNA: TGTGCCAGCAGCTTAGCCCTCGAGGACACTGAAGCTTTCTTT

J: TRBJ2-6
size: few
V: TRBV28
length: 15
D: NA
CDR3: CASSLVGTGANVLTF
DNA: TGTGCCAGCAGTTTGGTCGGGACTGGGGCCAACGTCCTGACTTTC

J: TRBJ1-2
size: NA
V: TRBV9
length: 15
D: TRBD1
CDR3: CASSARQGSEDGYTF
DNA: TGTGCCAGCAGCGCTAGACAGGGGTCGGAGGATGGCTACACCTTC